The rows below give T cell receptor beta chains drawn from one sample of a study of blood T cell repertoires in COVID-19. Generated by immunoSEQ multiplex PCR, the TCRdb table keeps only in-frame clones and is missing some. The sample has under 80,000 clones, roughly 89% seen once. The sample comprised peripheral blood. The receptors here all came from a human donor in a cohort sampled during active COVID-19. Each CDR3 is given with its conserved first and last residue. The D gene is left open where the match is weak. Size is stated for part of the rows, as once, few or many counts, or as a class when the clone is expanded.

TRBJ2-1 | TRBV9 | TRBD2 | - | TGTGCCAGCAGCGGCTGGGCGGGAGGGGTGAATGAGCAGTTCTTC | CASSGWAGGVNEQFF
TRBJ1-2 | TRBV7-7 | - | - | TGTGCTAGCAGCTTCATGAGGGAATATGGCTACACCTTC | CASSFMREYGYTF
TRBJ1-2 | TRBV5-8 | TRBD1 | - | TGTGCCAGCAGCTTGGGACAGGGGGTTTTCTATGGCTACACCTTC | CASSLGQGVFYGYTF
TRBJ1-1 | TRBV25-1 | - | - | TGTGCCAGCGCTTGGCAGGGGACTGAAGCTTTCTTT | CASAWQGTEAFF
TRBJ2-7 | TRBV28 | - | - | TGTGCCAGCAGTTTGCTTCTAGAGTTCAACGAGCAGTACTTC | CASSLLLEFNEQYF
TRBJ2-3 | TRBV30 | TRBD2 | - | TGTGCCTGGAGTGACCGGCGGGAGTTAAGGGATACGCAGTATTTT | CAWSDRRELRDTQYF
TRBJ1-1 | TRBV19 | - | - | TGTGCCAGTAGGAGAGAGGTCCGGCGACAGATGAACACTGAAGCTTTCTTT | CASRREVRRQMNTEAFF
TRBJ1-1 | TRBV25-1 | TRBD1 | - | TGTGCCAGCATAGGGGGCCTCACGTTGTTGGGCACTGAAGCTTTCTTT | CASIGGLTLLGTEAFF
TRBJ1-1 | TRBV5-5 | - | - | TGTGCCAGCAGCTTGCGGGTGCAGGCCGGGGGAGCTGAAGCTTTCTTT | CASSLRVQAGGAEAFF
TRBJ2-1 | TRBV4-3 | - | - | TGCGCCAGCAGCCAAGATCCCTTGAGTCATGAGCAGTTCTTC | CASSQDPLSHEQFF
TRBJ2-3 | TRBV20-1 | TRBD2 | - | TGCAGTGCTAGTAGCGGGTACGGCACAGATACGCAGTATTTT | CSASSGYGTDTQYF
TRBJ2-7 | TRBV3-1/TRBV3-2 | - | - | TGTGCCAGCAGCCCGGACAGCTACGAGCAGTACTTC | CASSPDSYEQYF
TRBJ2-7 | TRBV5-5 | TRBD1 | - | TGTGCCAGCAGCAAAGACAGGGGGATTTCCTACGAGCAGTACTTC | CASSKDRGISYEQYF
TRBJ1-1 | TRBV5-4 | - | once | TGTGCCAGCCGGAACCGGGAGACCTTTGGCGAAGCTTTCTTT | CASRNRETFGEAFF
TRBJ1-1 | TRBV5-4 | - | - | TGTGCCAGCAGCTTGGCCCGGAGGGACACTGAAGCTTTCTTT | CASSLARRDTEAFF
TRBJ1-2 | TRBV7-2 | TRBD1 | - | TGTGCCAGCAGCCGGGGACAGACCGGCTACACCTTC | CASSRGQTGYTF
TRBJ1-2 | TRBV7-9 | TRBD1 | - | TGTGCCAGCAGCCAGGACAGGTCGGGCGATGGCTACACCTTC | CASSQDRSGDGYTF
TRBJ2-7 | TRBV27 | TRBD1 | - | TGTGCCAGCAGTTTACGGGGCGGGACAGGTCCCTACGAGCAGTACTTC | CASSLRGGTGPYEQYF
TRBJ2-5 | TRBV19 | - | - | TGTGCCAGTAGTACTAGGACACTCAAAGAGACCCAGTACTTC | CASSTRTLKETQYF
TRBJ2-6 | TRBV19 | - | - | TGTGCCAGTAGTTTTTCCGGGTCTGGGGCCAACGTCCTGACTTTC | CASSFSGSGANVLTF
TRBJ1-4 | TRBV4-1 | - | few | TGCGCCAGCAGCCAATTCGGGGTGTTTGGAGAAAAACTGTTTTTT | CASSQFGVFGEKLFF
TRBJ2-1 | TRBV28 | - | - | TGTGCCAGCAGATCGCTGGACAGCCGCTCCTACAATGAGCAGTTCTTC | CASRSLDSRSYNEQFF
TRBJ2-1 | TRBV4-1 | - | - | TGCGCCAGCAGCCAAGATAGTTCGGGAGCCACCTACAATGAGCAGTTCTTC | CASSQDSSGATYNEQFF
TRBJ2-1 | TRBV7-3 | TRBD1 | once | TGTGCCAGCAGGGAACAGGGGGGCAATGAGCAGTTCTTC | CASREQGGNEQFF
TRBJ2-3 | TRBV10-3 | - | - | TGTGCCATCAGTGACGCTGGCAGCACAGATACGCAGTATTTT | CAISDAGSTDTQYF